This TCR beta chain is drawn from a study of CD8 T cells in Susac syndrome (dated by TCRdb to between 2018 and 2021). Concerning the study at large: Repertoire sequencing was used to test whether CD8+ T cell activation and differentiation in Susac syndrome was antigen driven. The research as a whole found: The study acknowledged that relatively few individuals were included in the TCR sequencing and HLA analysis.

A remark on this clonotype: It has no known antigen specificity. No base qualities exist here, and no much larger clone lies one base off it.

V sheds 3 bases and J sheds 4 bases, leaving 9 bases between their ends. The CDR3 holds 13 amino acids from the cysteine to the phenylalanine. Only the CDR3 DNA stays, 39 bases, in frame from base 1. RNA was extracted with the RNeasy kit and roughly 0.45 to 1 ug was reverse transcribed using random hexamers. The immunoSEQ multiplex PCR assay, covering 54 Vbeta and 13 Jbeta segments, was used to amplify TCR beta CDR3 regions. PCR amplification bias was corrected by using a synthetic template baseline for primer optimization and computational correction. From the authors' description of their analysis: Only productive sequences were kept, with reads annotated to V, D and J genes according to IMGT and analyzed in immunoSEQ Analyzer. To calculate clonality, Shannon entropy was normalized by log2 of the number of productive unique sequences and then subtracted from one. Public and private clones were assessed among the 100 most prevalent clones of each patient and control. A clone was defined as Susac-specific if it was absent from the healthy and MS cohorts, from some 1,100 published viral clones and from other ImmuneACCESS disease sequences. Using fastp at Q25 and MiXCR, TCRdb reprocessed the public reads and kept productive beta chains. CDR3 protein sequences are deduplicated, and each keeps its most common genes and DNA. TCRdb, not the authors, supplied the V and J calls. This sample gives approximately 170,000 distinct CDR3 sequences in total; about 91% of them show up just once. The leading ten clones occupy roughly 0.08% of the sample.

Peripheral blood CD8+ and CD4+ T cells from healthy donors, Susac syndrome patients and multiple sclerosis patients were profiled by high-throughput TCR beta sequencing. Healthy donors were included as age- and sex-matched controls. CD8+ TEMRA cells were enriched by FACS, while bulk CD8+ and CD4+ T cells were purified by magnetic negative isolation. Blood was collected in EDTA tubes and processed within 24 hours, with PBMCs isolated through density gradient centrifugation. PBMCs destined for TCR sequencing were cryopreserved in liquid nitrogen and later thawed in a 37 °C water bath. A purity of at least 90% was achieved for sorted or isolated CD4+, CD8+ and CD8+ TEMRA cells.

Sequencing was carried out using CD4+ T cells from PBMCs. The rearrangement joined TRBV12-3 or TRBV12-4 to TRBJ1-2, and possibly TRBD1, on 5 matching bases. The TCR was taken from a human donor in good health. CDR3 protein: CASSFWGSYGYTF. The DNA sequence is as follows: TGTGCCAGCAGTTTTTGGGGGTCCTATGGCTACACCTTC.